What follows are 30 T cell receptor beta chains derived from one specimen sequenced in a study of T-cell reconstitution after alpha-beta-depleted transplantation in children. Preparation of the TCRbeta library involved a method that used unique molecular identifiers. TCRdb redid the calling of the PCR reads with MiXCR, one entry per CDR3 protein. The profile shows some 530,000 distinct CDR3 sequences, roughly an eighth of them singletons. The starting material was PBMCs from the stem cell graft donor, obtained from the stem cell graft. These receptors came from a human donor who donated a stem cell graft to a child with combined immunodeficiency.

This clonotype was recorded at least ten times. The V call is TRBV12-3 or TRBV12-4, the J call TRBJ2-7, with D maybe TRBD1 (5 bases). The CDR3 has 13 amino acids. Trimming shortened V by 1 base and J by 6 bases, and 10 bases separated the two germline ends. CDR3 DNA sequence: TGTGCCAGCAGTTTAGGTCTAGGGGTCGAGCAGTACTTC. The encoded protein is CASSLGLGVEQYF.

The sample holds many counts of this clonotype. J is TRBJ2-2 and V is TRBV7-2, with TRBD2 identical over 9 bases. Per the germline V gene, CDR1 is SGHTA and CDR2 is FQGNSA. With V trimmed by 5 bases and J by 2 bases, 9 bases remained unmatched. CDR3 size: 17 residues. CDR3 amino acids: CASSTRGTSLNTGELFF. DNA of the CDR3: TGTGCCAGCAGCACGAGGGGGACTAGCCTTAACACCGGGGAGCTGTTTTTT.

The rearrangement uses TRBV24-1 and TRBJ2-1; 11 bases align to TRBD2. CDR1 KGHDR and CDR2 SFDVKD come from the germline V gene. The V and J ends lost 9 bases and 4 bases, in that order; junction bases with no gene match: 4. The CDR3 length is 14 residues. As DNA, the CDR3 is TGTGCCACCGGAGTAGCGGGAGGGTACAATGAGCAGTTCTTC. Its translation: CATGVAGGYNEQFF.

This clonotype was observed once. The chain links TRBV4-3 to TRBJ2-7; 9 nucleotides align to TRBD1. The V and J ends lost 3 bases and 4 bases, in that order; junction bases with no gene match: 4. Germline-derived CDR1 and CDR2 are LGHNA and YSLEER. The CDR3 spans 14 residues. This CDR3 reads CASSHEGQGYEQYF. The CDR3 region has the DNA TGCGCCAGCAGCCATGAGGGACAGGGTTACGAGCAGTACTTC.

This chain uses TRBV27 with TRBJ1-2; TRBD1 might be the D (6 bases). The germline V gene encodes CDR1 MNHEY and CDR2 SMNVEV (reference sequence). V was trimmed by 5 bases and J by 3 bases, leaving 13 bases between them. This CDR3 has 14 amino acids. The CDR3 DNA sequence: TGTGCCAGCAGTCTCAGGGGAATGTACTATGGCTACACCTTC. Amino acid sequence: CASSLRGMYYGYTF.

This clonotype showed up just a few times. J is TRBJ2-7 and V is TRBV7-9, with D uncertain. The germline gives CDR1 SEHNR, CDR2 FQNEAQ (reference sequence). This CDR3 spans 14 amino acids. Trimming removed 5 bases at V and 3 bases at J, with 14 bases between. CDR3 region: CASSRTERHYEQYF. Written as DNA, the CDR3 is TGTGCCAGCAGCCGGACCGAACGACACTACGAGCAGTACTTC.

The chain is built from TRBV12-3 or TRBV12-4 and TRBJ2-3, with D tentatively TRBD1 or TRBD2 (6 bases each). CDR3 length: 14 residues. Trimming took off 5 bases at V and 2 bases at J, with 11 bases between the two ends. The CDR3 region is CASSRGGPTDTQYF. As DNA, the CDR3 is TGTGCCAGCAGTCGAGGGGGGCCCACAGATACGCAGTATTTT.

This clonotype was picked up many times. J is TRBJ2-7 and V is TRBV5-1; TRBD2 matches at 8 bases. The V gene end was trimmed by 4 bases and the J gene end by 2 bases; junction bases not matched to a gene: 11. The length of the CDR3 is 16 residues. Germline V CDR1 and CDR2: SGHRS, YFSETQ. The DNA for the CDR3 is TGCGCCAGCAGCCCGACCCGGGTAGCGGGGCCCTACGAGCAGTACTTC. Protein: CASSPTRVAGPYEQYF.

J is TRBJ2-1 and V is TRBV19; D is undetermined. V dropped 0 bases and J dropped 7 bases, with 1 base sitting between them. The CDR3 consists of 11 residues. In germline, CDR1 is LNHDA, CDR2 SQIVND (reference sequence). As DNA, the CDR3 is TGTGCCAGTAGTATAGATAATGAGCAGTTCTTC. As protein: CASSIDNEQFF.

This clonotype came up many times. The V gene is TRBV12-3 or TRBV12-4, the J gene TRBJ2-7; 8 bases align to TRBD1. Germline trimming cut 11 bases from V and 3 bases from J; bases unmatched to any gene: 3. The CDR3 contains 11 residues. The CDR3 loop reads CAAGQGYEQYF. For the CDR3, the DNA is TGTGCCGCAGGACAGGGCTACGAGCAGTACTTC.

The chain recombines TRBV27 with TRBJ2-7, with D possibly matching TRBD1 (6 bases). Germline V gene data show CDR1 as MNHEY and CDR2 as SMNVEV (reference sequence). Trimming cost V 4 bases and J 2 bases, with 21 bases left between them. The CDR3 is made up of 17 amino acids. The CDR3 coding sequence is TGTGCCAGCAGTTCTATGATGCTTTTAGGACAGACCTACGAGCAGTACTTC. Protein product: CASSSMMLLGQTYEQYF.

Ten or more counts support this clonotype. V usage is TRBV11-2 and J usage is TRBJ2-2; D is undetermined. CDR3 length: 13 residues. Per germline, CDR1 SGHAT and CDR2 FQNNGV. Trimming stripped 1 base from V and 8 bases from J, with 8 bases between. CDR3: CASSLGQGGELFF. The CDR3 DNA reads TGTGCCAGCAGCTTAGGTCAAGGAGGGGAGCTGTTTTTT.

In this sample, this clonotype turned up many times. The genes are TRBV5-5 and TRBJ1-2; possibly TRBD1 for D (5 bases). In germline, CDR1 is SGHKS, CDR2 YYEKEE (reference sequence). The CDR3 runs to 15 residues. Trimming pared 0 bases from V and 2 bases from J, leaving 11 bases between. CDR3 residues: CASSLVGTANYGYTF. DNA of the CDR3: TGTGCCAGCAGCTTGGTAGGGACGGCCAACTATGGCTACACCTTC.

J is TRBJ2-7 and V is TRBV6-5; 10 bases fit TRBD2. The CDR3 consists of 19 residues. Germline-derived CDR1 and CDR2 are MNHEY and SVGAGI. Trimming at V came to 0 bases and at J to 3 bases, leaving 14 bases not matched to a gene. The CDR3 DNA reads as TGTGCCAGCAGTTACTCGAGAAAGTCTAGCGGGAGCCCCCGCTACGAGCAGTACTTC. The encoded protein is CASSYSRKSSGSPRYEQYF.

The chain recombines TRBV6-2 or TRBV6-3 with TRBJ2-1; no definite D call. This CDR3 region has 13 residues. The V end lost 6 bases, the J end lost 3 bases, and 9 bases lay between the germline ends. Germline-derived CDR1 and CDR2 are MNHEY and SVGEGT. This CDR3 is CASSSAIYNEQFF. CDR3 nucleotide sequence: TGTGCCAGCAGCTCGGCGATCTACAATGAGCAGTTCTTC.

The V gene is TRBV30, the J gene TRBJ2-7; TRBD1 is a possible D gene (5 bases). CDR1 is GTSNPN, CDR2 SVGIG, per germline (reference sequence). With 5 bases removed from V and 7 bases from J, the gap between germline ends came to 18 bases. The CDR3 spans 13 residues. The CDR3 coding sequence is TGTGCCTGGGGAACGAGGACAAACCAGGAGCAGTACTTC. As protein: CAWGTRTNQEQYF.

This clonotype was observed a handful of times. This rearrangement joins TRBV12-5 to TRBJ2-1, with 8 bases fitting TRBD2. The V and J ends lost 7 bases and 5 bases, in that order; junction bases with no gene match: 7. The CDR3 extends over 14 amino acids. From germline, CDR1 is LGHNT and CDR2 FRNRAP. Here the CDR3 DNA reads TGTGCTAGTGAGCGGGAGCCTAGCCACAATGAGCAGTTCTTC. Residues: CASEREPSHNEQFF.

The chain uses TRBV20-1 and TRBJ2-3, with TRBD2 matching 7 bases. In germline, CDR1 is DFQATT, CDR2 SNEGSKA (reference sequence). Germline trimming cut 3 bases from V and 0 bases from J; bases unmatched to any gene: 6. The length of the CDR3 is 15 residues. The CDR3 DNA is TGCAGTGCTAGTTCTAGCGGATCTAGCACAGATACGCAGTATTTT. It translates to CSASSSGSSTDTQYF.

In this sample, this clonotype turned up many times. CDR3 sequence: CASSYRGGAETQYF. The DNA of the CDR3 is TGTGCCAGCAGTTACAGGGGTGGGGCTGAGACCCAGTACTTC. The chain employs TRBV12-3 or TRBV12-4 and TRBJ2-5; 7 bases agree with TRBD1. This CDR3 comprises 14 residues. J gave up 5 bases and V 4 bases, and 7 bases lay outside the gene matches.

The rearrangement uses TRBV5-1 and TRBJ1-6; maybe TRBD1 (5 bases). V was shortened by 5 bases and J by 6 bases, with 12 bases between the two germline ends. Germline V gene lookup returns CDR1 SGHRS and CDR2 YFSETQ. The CDR3 is 14 residues long. In DNA, the CDR3 is TGCGCCAGCAGGGCGGACATGGGTAATTCACCCCTCCACTTT. Translating gives CASRADMGNSPLHF.

The sample holds a few counts of this clonotype. The genes are TRBV24-1 and TRBJ2-1; 8 nucleotides agree with TRBD2. Per the germline V gene, CDR1 is KGHDR and CDR2 is SFDVKD. This CDR3 has 17 residues. J gave up 2 bases and V 3 bases, and 8 bases lay outside the gene matches. The CDR3 region has the DNA TGTGCCACCAGTGATCTTAGAAGCGGGAGCACCTACAATGAGCAGTTCTTC. It yields the protein CATSDLRSGSTYNEQFF.

This chain joins TRBV10-3 and TRBJ2-1, with D perhaps TRBD2 (6 bases). V was shortened by 2 bases and J by 5 bases, with 19 bases between the two germline ends. The CDR3 is 17 amino acids. CDR1 ENHRY and CDR2 SYGVKD come from the germline V gene. CDR3 DNA: TGTGCCATCAGTGAGCCCTCTGCGGGGCGAGGCGACAATGAGCAGTTCTTC. Its protein is CAISEPSAGRGDNEQFF.

Turning to this clonotype: A much larger clone differs from this one at a single base, so this may be a read error. This chain connects TRBV27 to TRBJ2-1; D is tentatively TRBD1 or TRBD2 (5 bases each). CDR1 is MNHEY, CDR2 SMNVEV, per germline (reference sequence). The CDR3 loop spans 13 amino acids. CDR3 residues: CASSLFRGNEEFF. CDR3 DNA: TGTGCCAGCAGTTTATTCCGGGGCAATGAGGAGTTCTTC.

The CDR3 here is CASSLGTDTNTGELFF. CDR3 nucleotides: TGTGCCAGCAGTTTGGGGACAGACACGAACACCGGGGAGCTGTTTTTT. V gene TRBV27 combines with J gene TRBJ2-2; 7 bases are shared with TRBD1. The CDR3 has 16 residues. CDR1 is MNHEY, CDR2 SMNVEV, per germline (reference sequence). J lost 0 bases, V lost 3 bases, and 4 bases had no gene match.

CDR3 sequence (DNA): TGCGCCAGCAGCTTGTTACAGGGGGCTTCCCCCACCGGGGAGCTGTTTTTT. Its translation is CASSLLQGASPTGELFF. V and J are TRBV5-1 and TRBJ2-2, with TRBD1 matching over 9 bases. Germline CDR1 SGHRS, CDR2 YFSETQ. With V trimmed by 1 base and J by 4 bases, 8 bases remained unmatched. The CDR3 contains 17 residues.

V gene TRBV12-3 or TRBV12-4 combines with J gene TRBJ1-1; tentative D call: TRBD1 (5 bases). The CDR3 is 12 residues long. V lost 7 bases and J 6 bases, leaving 12 bases between the germline ends. The CDR3 here is CASMSGAAEAFF. CDR3 coding DNA: TGTGCCAGCATGAGTGGGGCAGCTGAAGCTTTCTTT.

This clonotype has just a few counts. The V gene is TRBV7-9, the J gene TRBJ1-5; D ambiguous. V was trimmed by 1 base and J by 5 bases, leaving 12 bases between them. Germline-derived CDR1 and CDR2 are SEHNR and FQNEAQ (reference sequence). This CDR3 spans 15 amino acids. CDR3 protein: CASSLGGLPDQPQHF. Written as DNA, the CDR3 is TGTGCCAGCAGCTTAGGAGGTCTCCCCGATCAGCCCCAGCATTTT.

This clonotype was recorded at least ten times. This chain joins TRBV7-2 and TRBJ1-2; TRBD1 aligns across 8 bases. Losses at the gene ends were 3 bases for V and 4 bases for J; bases not matched to a gene: 4. The CDR3 is made up of 14 amino acids. CDR1 is SGHTA, CDR2 FQGNSA, per germline. The CDR3 loop reads CASSLDRAGYGYTF. CDR3 nucleotides: TGTGCCAGCAGCTTGGACAGGGCGGGCTATGGCTACACCTTC.

There are many counts of this clonotype. The rearrangement links TRBV20-1 to TRBJ2-2; 11 bases are a match to TRBD2. Germline V gives CDR1 DFQATT, CDR2 SNEGSKA (reference sequence). The CDR3 is made up of 13 amino acids. This chain's CDR3 is CSARTSGTGELFF. Written as DNA, the CDR3 is TGCAGCGCACGGACTAGCGGGACCGGGGAGCTGTTTTTT.

This chain connects TRBV2 to TRBJ2-3; D possibly corresponds to TRBD2 (6 bases). Trimming removed 6 bases from V and 2 bases from J, with 9 bases in between. There are 13 residues in the CDR3. Per germline, CDR1 SNHLY and CDR2 FYNNEI. Here the CDR3 reads CASRLANTDTQYF. The CDR3 bases are TGTGCCAGCAGACTAGCTAACACAGATACGCAGTATTTT.